Below are 7 T cell receptor beta chains sequenced from a single sample in a study of neurological immune-mediated disorders. TCRdb itself ran the 5' RACE reads through MiXCR, one entry per CDR3 protein. This sample has fewer than 30,000 distinct CDR3 sequences, with roughly 7% found just once. Sample: PBMCs. The receptors shown here come from a middle-aged woman in good health.

This clonotype was seen repeatedly, ten times or more. The gene calls are TRBV5-1 and TRBJ2-5, with 9 nucleotides matching TRBD2. With V trimmed by 0 bases and J by 5 bases, 2 bases remained unmatched. The CDR3 runs to 14 residues. Germline V lookup: CDR1 SGHRS, CDR2 YFSETQ. The CDR3 reads CASSLGTSEETQYF. The CDR3 DNA reads TGCGCCAGCAGCTTGGGGACTAGCGAGGAGACCCAGTACTTC.

This clonotype was picked up many times. The chain couples TRBV27 to TRBJ2-5; D perhaps matches TRBD2 (5 bases). The CDR3 sequence is 12 residues long. CDR1 is MNHEY, CDR2 SMNVEV, per germline (reference sequence). V lost 2 bases to trimming and J lost 5 bases, with 6 bases between them. CDR3: CASSLRGETQYF. CDR3 nucleotide sequence: TGTGCCAGCAGTTTAAGAGGGGAGACCCAGTACTTC.

The table lists this clonotype with many counts. This chain links TRBV5-8 with TRBJ2-1, with 7 nucleotides matching TRBD1. The J segment lost 0 bases and the V segment lost 2 bases, leaving 8 bases of the junction unmatched. The CDR3 contains 17 residues. CDR1 is SGHTS and CDR2 is YDEGEE in the germline V gene. The CDR3 DNA reads TGTGCCAGCAGCTTAGGGACAGCAATTAGCTCCTACAATGAGCAGTTCTTC. Protein: CASSLGTAISSYNEQFF.

In its sample, this clonotype was seen many times. Written as DNA, the CDR3 is TGCGCCAGCAGCTCAGGACAGGGTAACACCGGGGAGCTGTTTTTT. Translating it yields CASSSGQGNTGELFF. The chain recombines TRBV5-1 with TRBJ2-2; TRBD1 matches 8 bases. This CDR3 region has 15 residues. Trimming cost V 3 bases and J 2 bases; bases outside gene matches: 3. CDR1 is SGHRS, CDR2 YFSETQ, per germline.

This clonotype was picked up many times. The chain combines TRBV27 with TRBJ1-2; tentative D call: TRBD1 (6 bases). Trimming took 2 bases from V and 4 from J, leaving 8 bases between them. Germline V gene lookup returns CDR1 MNHEY and CDR2 SMNVEV (reference sequence). The CDR3 spans 13 residues. The CDR3 spells CASSLRGIYGYTF. DNA of the CDR3: TGTGCCAGCAGTTTAAGGGGGATCTATGGCTACACCTTC.

Ten or more counts support this clonotype. Written as DNA, the CDR3 is TGTGCCAGCAGCTCCTTCGGCGGGACGACCTACAATGAGCAGTTCTTC. As protein: CASSSFGGTTYNEQFF. The chain couples TRBV7-3 to TRBJ2-1, with a tentative D call TRBD2 (6 bases). CDR3 size: 16 residues. Trimming cost V 4 bases and J 2 bases, with 15 bases left between them. Germline-derived CDR1 and CDR2 are SGHTA and FQGTGA.

This clonotype was counted ten times or more. The V call is TRBV14, the J call TRBJ2-2; D call uncertain. This CDR3 is 14 amino acids long. Trimming removed 4 bases at V and 4 bases at J, with 10 bases between. Germline loops: CDR1 SGHDN, CDR2 FVKESK. The CDR3 bases are TGTGCCAGCAGCCCACAGCACGGCACCGGGGAGCTGTTTTTT. It specifies CASSPQHGTGELFF. Together with reference TRBV14 and TRBJ2-2, the CDR3 gives the full variable domain: EAGVTQFPSHSVIEKGQTVTLRCDPISGHDNLYWYRRVMGKEIKFLLHFVKESKQDESGMPNNRFLAERTGGTYSTLKVQPAELEDSGVYFCASSPQHGTGELFFGEGSRLTVL.